This T cell receptor (beta chain) was observed in a study of blood T cell repertoires in COVID-19. Study overall: Sample material is recorded as cDNA or gDNA derived from T cells, B-cell-depleted T cells, or PBMCs.

The J segment lost 11 bases and the V segment lost 4 bases, leaving 5 bases of the junction unmatched. Germline V gene data show CDR1 as MGHRA and CDR2 as YSYEKL. The length of the CDR3 is 14 residues. Patients at the Seattle site were enrolled during active infection and followed longitudinally. Method: immunoSEQ multiplex PCR; TCRdb's copy keeps in-frame clones and lacks some. The sample contains some 65,000 clones, approximately 86% of which appear only once. The sequenced sample consisted of peripheral blood. This TCR came from a man aged 35-49 years with COVID-19, enrolled during active disease. The chain employs TRBV4-1 and TRBJ2-1; 13 nucleotides align to TRBD2. As DNA, the CDR3 is TGCGCCAGCAGCCGCGGACTAGCGGGGGCCCAGCAGTTCTTC. This sequence encodes CASSRGLAGAQQFF.